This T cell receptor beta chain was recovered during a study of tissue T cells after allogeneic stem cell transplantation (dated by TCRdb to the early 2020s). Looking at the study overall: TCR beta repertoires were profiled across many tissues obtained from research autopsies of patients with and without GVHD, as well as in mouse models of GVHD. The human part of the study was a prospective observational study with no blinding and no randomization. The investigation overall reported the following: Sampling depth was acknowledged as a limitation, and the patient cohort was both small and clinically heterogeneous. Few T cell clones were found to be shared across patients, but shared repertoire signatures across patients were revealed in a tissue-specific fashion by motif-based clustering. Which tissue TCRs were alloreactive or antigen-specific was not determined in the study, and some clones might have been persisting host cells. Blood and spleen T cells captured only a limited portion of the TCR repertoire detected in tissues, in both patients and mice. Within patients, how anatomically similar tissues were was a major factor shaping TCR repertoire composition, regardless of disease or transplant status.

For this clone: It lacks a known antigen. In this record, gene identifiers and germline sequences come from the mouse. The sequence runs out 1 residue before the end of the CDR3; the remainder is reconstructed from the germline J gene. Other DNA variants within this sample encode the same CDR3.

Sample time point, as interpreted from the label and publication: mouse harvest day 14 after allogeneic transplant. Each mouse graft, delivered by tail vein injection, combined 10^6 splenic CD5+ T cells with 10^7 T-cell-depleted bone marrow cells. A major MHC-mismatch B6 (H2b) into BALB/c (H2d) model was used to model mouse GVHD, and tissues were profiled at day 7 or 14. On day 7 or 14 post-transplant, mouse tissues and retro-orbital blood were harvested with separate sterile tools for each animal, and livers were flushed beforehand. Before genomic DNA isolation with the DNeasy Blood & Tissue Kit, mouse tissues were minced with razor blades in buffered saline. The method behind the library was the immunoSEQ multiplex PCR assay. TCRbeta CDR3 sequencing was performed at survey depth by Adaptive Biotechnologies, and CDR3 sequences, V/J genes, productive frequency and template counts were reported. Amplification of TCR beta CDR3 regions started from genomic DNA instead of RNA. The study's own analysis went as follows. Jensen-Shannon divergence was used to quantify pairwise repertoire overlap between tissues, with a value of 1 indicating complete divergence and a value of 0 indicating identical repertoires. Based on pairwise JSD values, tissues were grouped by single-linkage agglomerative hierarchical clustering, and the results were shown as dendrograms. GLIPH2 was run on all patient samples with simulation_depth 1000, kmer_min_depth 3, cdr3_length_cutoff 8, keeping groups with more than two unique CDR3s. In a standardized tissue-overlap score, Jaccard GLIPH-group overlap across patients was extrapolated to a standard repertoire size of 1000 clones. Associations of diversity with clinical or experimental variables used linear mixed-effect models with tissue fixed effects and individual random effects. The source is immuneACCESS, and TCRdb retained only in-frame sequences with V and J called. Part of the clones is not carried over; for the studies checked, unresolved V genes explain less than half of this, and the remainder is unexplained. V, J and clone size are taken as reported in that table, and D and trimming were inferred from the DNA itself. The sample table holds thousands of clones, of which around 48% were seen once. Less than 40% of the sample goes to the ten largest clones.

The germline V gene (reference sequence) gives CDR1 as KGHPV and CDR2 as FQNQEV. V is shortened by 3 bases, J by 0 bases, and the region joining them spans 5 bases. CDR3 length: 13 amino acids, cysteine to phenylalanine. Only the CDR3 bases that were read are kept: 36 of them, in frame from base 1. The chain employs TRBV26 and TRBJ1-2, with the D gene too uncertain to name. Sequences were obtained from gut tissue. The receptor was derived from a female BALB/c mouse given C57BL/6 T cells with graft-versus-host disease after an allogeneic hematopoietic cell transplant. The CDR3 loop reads CASSLQANSDYTF. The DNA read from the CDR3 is TGTGCCAGCAGTCTACAAGCAAACTCCGACTACACC.